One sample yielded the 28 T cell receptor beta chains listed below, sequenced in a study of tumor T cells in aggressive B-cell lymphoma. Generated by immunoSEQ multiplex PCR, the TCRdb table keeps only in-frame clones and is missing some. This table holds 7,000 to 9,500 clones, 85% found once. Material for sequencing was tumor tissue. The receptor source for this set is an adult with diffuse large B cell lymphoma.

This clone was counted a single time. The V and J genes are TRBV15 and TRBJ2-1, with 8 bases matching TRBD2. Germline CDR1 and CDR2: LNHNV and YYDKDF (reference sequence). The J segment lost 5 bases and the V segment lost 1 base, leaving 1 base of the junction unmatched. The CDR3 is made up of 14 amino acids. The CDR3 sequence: CATSRAGGHNEQFF. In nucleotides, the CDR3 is TGTGCCACCAGCAGAGCGGGGGGGCACAATGAGCAGTTCTTC.

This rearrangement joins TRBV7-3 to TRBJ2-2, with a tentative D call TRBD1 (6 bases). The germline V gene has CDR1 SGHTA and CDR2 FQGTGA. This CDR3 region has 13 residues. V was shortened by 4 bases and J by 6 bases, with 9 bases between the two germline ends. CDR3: CASSYREAGELFF. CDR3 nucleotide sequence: TGTGCCAGCAGCTACAGGGAAGCCGGGGAGCTGTTTTTT.

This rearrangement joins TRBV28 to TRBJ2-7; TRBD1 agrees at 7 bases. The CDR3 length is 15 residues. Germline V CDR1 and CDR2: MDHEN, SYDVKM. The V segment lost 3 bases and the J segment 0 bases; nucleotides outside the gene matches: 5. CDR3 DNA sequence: TGTGCCAGCAGTTTGCCTACAGGGGTCTCCTACGAGCAGTACTTC. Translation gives CASSLPTGVSYEQYF.

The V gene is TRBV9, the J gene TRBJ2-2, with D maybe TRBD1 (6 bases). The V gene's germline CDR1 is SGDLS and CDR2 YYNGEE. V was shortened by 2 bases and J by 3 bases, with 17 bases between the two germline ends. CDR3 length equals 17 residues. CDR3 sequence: CASSVEYLAGDTGELFF. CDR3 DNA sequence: TGTGCCAGCAGCGTTGAATATTTAGCAGGGGACACCGGGGAGCTGTTTTTT.

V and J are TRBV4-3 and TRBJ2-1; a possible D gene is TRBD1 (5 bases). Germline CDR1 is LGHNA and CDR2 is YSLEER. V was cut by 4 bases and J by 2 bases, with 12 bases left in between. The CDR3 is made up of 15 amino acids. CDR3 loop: CASSPTSGPYNEQFF. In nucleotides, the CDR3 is TGCGCCAGCAGCCCCACGTCAGGGCCCTACAATGAGCAGTTCTTC.

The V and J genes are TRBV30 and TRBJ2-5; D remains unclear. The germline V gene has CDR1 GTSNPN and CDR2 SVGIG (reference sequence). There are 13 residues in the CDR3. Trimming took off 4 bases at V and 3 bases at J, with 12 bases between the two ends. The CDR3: CAWKVSGKETQYF. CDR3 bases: TGTGCCTGGAAGGTTTCAGGTAAAGAGACCCAGTACTTC.

The DNA for the CDR3 is TGTGCCAGCAGACTAGCGGGGGGGTCCTCCTACAATGAGCAGTTCTTC. Translating it yields CASRLAGGSSYNEQFF. The chain recombines TRBV27 with TRBJ2-1, with 13 bases fitting TRBD2. The V segment lost 6 bases and the J segment 0 bases; nucleotides outside the gene matches: 2. CDR1 is MNHEY and CDR2 is SMNVEV in the germline V gene (reference sequence). The CDR3 has 16 residues.

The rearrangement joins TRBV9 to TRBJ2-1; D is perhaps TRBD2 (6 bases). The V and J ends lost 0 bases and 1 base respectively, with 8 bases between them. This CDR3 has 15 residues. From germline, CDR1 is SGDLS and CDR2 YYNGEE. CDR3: CASSVDGGSYNEQFF. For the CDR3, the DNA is TGTGCCAGCAGCGTAGACGGGGGTTCCTACAATGAGCAGTTCTTC. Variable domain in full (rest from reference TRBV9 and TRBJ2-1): DSGVTQTPKHLITATGQRVTLRCSPRSGDLSVYWYQQSLDQGLQFLIQYYNGEERAKGNILERFSAQQFPDLHSELNLSSLELGDSALYFCASSVDGGSYNEQFFGPGTRLTVL.

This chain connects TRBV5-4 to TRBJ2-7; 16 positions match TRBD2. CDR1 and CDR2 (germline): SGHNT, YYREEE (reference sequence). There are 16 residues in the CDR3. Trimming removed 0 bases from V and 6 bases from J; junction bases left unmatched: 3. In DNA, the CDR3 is TGTGCCAGCAGCTTGGGGGGACTAGCGGGGGGGCCCGAGCAGTACTTC. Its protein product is CASSLGGLAGGPEQYF. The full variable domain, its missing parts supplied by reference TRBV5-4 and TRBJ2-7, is ETGVTQSPTHLIKTRGQQVTLRCSSQSGHNTVSWYQQALGQGPQFIFQYYREEENGRGNFPPRFSGLQFPNYSSELNVNALELDDSALYLCASSLGGLAGGPEQYFGPGTRLTVT.

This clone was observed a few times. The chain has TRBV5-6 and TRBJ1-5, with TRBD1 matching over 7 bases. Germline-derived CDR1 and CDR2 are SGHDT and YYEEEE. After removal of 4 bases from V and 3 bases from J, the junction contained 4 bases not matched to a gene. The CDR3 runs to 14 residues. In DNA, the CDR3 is TGTGCCAGCAGCCTTGGGACAGACAATCAGCCCCAGCATTTT. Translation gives CASSLGTDNQPQHF. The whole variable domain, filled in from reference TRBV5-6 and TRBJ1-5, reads DAGVTQSPTHLIKTRGQQVTLRCSPKSGHDTVSWYQQALGQGPQFIFQYYEEEERQRGNFPDRFSGHQFPNYSSELNVNALLLGDSALYLCASSLGTDNQPQHFGDGTRLSIL.

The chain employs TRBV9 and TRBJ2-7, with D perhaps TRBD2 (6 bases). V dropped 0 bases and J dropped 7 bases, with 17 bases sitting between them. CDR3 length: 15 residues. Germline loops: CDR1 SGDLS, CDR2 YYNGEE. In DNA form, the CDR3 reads TGTGCCAGCAGCGTAGGGGGACTGTTTGGAGGGGAGCAGTACTTC. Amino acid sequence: CASSVGGLFGGEQYF. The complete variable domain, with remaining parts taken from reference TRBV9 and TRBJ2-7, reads DSGVTQTPKHLITATGQRVTLRCSPRSGDLSVYWYQQSLDQGLQFLIQYYNGEERAKGNILERFSAQQFPDLHSELNLSSLELGDSALYFCASSVGGLFGGEQYFGPGTRLTVT.

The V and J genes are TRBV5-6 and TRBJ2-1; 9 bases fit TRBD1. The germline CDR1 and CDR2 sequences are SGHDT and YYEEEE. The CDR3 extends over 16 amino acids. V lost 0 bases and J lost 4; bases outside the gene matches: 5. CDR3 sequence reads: CASSLGTGEGYNEQFF. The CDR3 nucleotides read TGTGCCAGCAGCTTGGGGACAGGGGAGGGGTACAATGAGCAGTTCTTC.

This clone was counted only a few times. CDR3 amino acids: CASTPPQGVGEKLFF. In DNA, the CDR3 is TGTGCCAGCACCCCCCCCCAGGGTGTCGGTGAAAAACTGTTTTTT. The J gene is TRBJ1-4, the V gene TRBV7-9; weak D call: TRBD1 (5 bases). The germline V and J ends were trimmed by 7 bases and 7 bases, with 19 bases remaining between them. Germline CDR1 is SEHNR and CDR2 is FQNEAQ (reference sequence). CDR3 size: 15 residues.

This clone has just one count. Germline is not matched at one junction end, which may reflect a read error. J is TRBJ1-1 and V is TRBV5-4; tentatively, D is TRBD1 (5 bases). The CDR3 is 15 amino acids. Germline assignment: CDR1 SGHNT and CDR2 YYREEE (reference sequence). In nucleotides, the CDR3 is TGTGCCAGCAGCCCGGGGGTTTCTGTGAATACTGAAGCTTTCTTT. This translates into CASSPGVSVNTEAFF.

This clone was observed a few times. The CDR3: CATDFNSGNTIYF. In nucleotides, the CDR3 is TGTGCCACGGACTTTAACTCTGGAAACACCATATATTTT. The chain links TRBV7-9 to TRBJ1-3, with D hard to call. Looked up from germline, CDR1 is SEHNR and CDR2 is FQNEAQ (reference sequence). The CDR3 extends over 13 amino acids. V lost 10 bases and J 0 bases, leaving 10 bases between the germline ends.

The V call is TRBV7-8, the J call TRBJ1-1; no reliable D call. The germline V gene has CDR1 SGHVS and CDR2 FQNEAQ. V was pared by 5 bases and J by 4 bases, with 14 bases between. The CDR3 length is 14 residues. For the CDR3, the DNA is TGTGCCAGCAGCCTGGGCCAGAGGGCCACTGAAGCTTTCTTT. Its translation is CASSLGQRATEAFF.

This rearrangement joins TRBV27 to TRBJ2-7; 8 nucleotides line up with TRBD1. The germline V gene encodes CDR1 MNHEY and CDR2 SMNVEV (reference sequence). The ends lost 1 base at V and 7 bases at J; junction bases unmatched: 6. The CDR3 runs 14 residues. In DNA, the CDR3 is TGTGCCAGCAGTTTATGGCAGGGGGCAAGGGAGCAGTACTTC. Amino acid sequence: CASSLWQGAREQYF.

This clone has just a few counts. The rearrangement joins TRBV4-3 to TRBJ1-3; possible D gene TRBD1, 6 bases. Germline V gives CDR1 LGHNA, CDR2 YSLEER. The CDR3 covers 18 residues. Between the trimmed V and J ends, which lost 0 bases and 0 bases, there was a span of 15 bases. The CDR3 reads CASSQDLQGLYSGNTIYF. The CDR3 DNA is TGCGCCAGCAGCCAAGATCTACAGGGTCTATACTCTGGAAACACCATATATTTT.

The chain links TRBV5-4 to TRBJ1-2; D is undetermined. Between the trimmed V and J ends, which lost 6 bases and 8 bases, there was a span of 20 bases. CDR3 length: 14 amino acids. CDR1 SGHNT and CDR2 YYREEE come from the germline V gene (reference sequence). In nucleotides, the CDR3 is TGTGCCAGCACCATAACCCCGGGGATAGGAGGCTACACCTTC. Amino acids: CASTITPGIGGYTF.

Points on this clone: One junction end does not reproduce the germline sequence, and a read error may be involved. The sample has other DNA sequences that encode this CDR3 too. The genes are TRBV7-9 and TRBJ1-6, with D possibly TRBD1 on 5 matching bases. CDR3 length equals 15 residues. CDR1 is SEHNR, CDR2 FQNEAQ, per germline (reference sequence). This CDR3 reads CASSLRGSYNSPLHF. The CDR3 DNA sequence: TGTGCCAGCAGCTTGCGGGGCTCCTATAATTCCCCCCTCCACTTT.

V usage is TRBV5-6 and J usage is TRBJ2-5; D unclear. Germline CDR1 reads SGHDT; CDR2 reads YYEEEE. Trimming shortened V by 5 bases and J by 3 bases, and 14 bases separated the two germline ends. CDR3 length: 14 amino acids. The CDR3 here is CASSFAGFEETQYF. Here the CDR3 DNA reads TGTGCCAGCAGTTTTGCCGGGTTTGAAGAGACCCAGTACTTC.

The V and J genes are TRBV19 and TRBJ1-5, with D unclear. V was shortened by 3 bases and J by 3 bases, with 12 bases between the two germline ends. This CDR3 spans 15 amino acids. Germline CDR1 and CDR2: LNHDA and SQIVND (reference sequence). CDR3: CASSIVGGFNQPQHF. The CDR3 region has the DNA TGTGCCAGTAGTATTGTTGGCGGGTTCAATCAGCCCCAGCATTTT.

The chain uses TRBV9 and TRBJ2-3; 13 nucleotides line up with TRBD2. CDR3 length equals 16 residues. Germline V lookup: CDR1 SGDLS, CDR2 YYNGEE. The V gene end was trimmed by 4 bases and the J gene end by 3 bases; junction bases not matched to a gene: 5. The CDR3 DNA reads TGTGCCAGCAGCATAGGACTAGCGGGGGCAACAGATACGCAGTATTTT. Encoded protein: CASSIGLAGATDTQYF. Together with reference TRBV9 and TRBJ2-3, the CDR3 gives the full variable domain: DSGVTQTPKHLITATGQRVTLRCSPRSGDLSVYWYQQSLDQGLQFLIQYYNGEERAKGNILERFSAQQFPDLHSELNLSSLELGDSALYFCASSIGLAGATDTQYFGPGTRLTVL.

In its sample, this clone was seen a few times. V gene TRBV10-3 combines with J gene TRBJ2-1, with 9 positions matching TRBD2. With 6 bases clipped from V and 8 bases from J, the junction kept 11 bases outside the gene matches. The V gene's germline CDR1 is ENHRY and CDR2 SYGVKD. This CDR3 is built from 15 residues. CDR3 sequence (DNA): TGTGCCATCAGGGGATTTGGGACTAGCACCGATGAGCAGTTCTTC. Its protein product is CAIRGFGTSTDEQFF.

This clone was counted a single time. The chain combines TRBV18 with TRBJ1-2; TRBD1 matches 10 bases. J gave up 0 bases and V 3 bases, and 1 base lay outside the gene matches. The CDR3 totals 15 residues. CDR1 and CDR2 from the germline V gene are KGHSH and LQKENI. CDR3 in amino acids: CASSPGQGTNYGYTF. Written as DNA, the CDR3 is TGTGCCAGCTCACCGGGACAGGGGACTAACTATGGCTACACCTTC. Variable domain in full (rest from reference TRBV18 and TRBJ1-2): NAGVMQNPRHLVRRRGQEARLRCSPMKGHSHVYWYRQLPEEGLKFMVYLQKENIIDESGMPKERFSAEFPKEGPSILRIQQVVRGDSAAYFCASSPGQGTNYGYTFGSGTRLTVV.

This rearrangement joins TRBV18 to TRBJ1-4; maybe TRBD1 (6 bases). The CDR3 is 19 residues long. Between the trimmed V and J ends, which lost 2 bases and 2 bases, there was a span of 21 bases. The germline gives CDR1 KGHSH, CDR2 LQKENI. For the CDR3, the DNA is TGTGCCAGCTCACCAACAGGGATTAAGTCTTACGGGACTAATGAAAAACTGTTTTTT. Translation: CASSPTGIKSYGTNEKLFF. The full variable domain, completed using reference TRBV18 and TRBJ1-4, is NAGVMQNPRHLVRRRGQEARLRCSPMKGHSHVYWYRQLPEEGLKFMVYLQKENIIDESGMPKERFSAEFPKEGPSILRIQQVVRGDSAAYFCASSPTGIKSYGTNEKLFFGSGTQLSVL.

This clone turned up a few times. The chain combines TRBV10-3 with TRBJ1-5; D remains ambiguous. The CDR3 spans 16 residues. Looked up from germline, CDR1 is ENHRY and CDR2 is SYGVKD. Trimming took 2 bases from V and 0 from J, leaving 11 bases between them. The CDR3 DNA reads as TGTGCCATCAGTGAGAATCTGTACTATAGCAATCAGCCCCAGCATTTT. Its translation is CAISENLYYSNQPQHF.

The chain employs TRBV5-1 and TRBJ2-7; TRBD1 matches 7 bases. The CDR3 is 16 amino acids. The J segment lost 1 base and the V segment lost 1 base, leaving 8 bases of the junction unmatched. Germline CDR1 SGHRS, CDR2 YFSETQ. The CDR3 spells CASSLFPQGQSYEQYF. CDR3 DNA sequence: TGCGCCAGCAGCTTGTTCCCGCAGGGACAGTCCTACGAGCAGTACTTC.